The T cell receptor (beta chain) under discussion was sequenced for a study of cytomegalovirus exposure and HLA in healthy donors. This CDR3 comprises 12 residues. Looked up from germline, CDR1 is GTSNPN and CDR2 is SVGIG (reference sequence). V lost 6 bases and J 3 bases, leaving 12 bases between the germline ends. The method was immunoSEQ multiplex PCR; TCRdb's version includes in-frame clones alone and lacks a portion of them. The sample contains approximately 160,000 clones, 84% of which appear only once. The material sequenced was PBMCs. J is TRBJ2-7 and V is TRBV30; weak D call: TRBD2 (6 bases). The source is a man under 40 in good health and CMV-seropositive. DNA of the CDR3: TGTGCCTGCTCTAGCGTACTCTACGAGCAGTACTTC. Translated, it gives CACSSVLYEQYF.